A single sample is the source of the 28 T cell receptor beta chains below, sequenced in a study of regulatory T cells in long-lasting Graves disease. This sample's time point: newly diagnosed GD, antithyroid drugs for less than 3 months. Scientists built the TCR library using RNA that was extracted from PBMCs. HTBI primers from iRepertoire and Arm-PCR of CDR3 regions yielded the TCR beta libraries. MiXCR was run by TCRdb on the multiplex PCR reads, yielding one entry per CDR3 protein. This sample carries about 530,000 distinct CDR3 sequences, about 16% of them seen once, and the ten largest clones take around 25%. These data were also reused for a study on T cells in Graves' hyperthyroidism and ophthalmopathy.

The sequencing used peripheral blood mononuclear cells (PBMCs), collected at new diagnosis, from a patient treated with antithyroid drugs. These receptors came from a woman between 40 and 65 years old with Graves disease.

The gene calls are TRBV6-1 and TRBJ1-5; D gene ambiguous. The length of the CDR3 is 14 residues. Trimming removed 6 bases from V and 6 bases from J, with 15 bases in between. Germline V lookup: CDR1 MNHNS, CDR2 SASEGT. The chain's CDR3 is CASSRTSGSQPQHF. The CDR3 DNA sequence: TGTGCCAGCAGCCGGACGAGTGGTAGTCAGCCCCAGCATTTT.

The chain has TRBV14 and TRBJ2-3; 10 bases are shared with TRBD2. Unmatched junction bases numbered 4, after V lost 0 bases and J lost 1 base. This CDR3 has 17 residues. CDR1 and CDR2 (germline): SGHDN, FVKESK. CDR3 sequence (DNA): TGTGCCAGCAGCCAAGATCTAGCGGGGGCCCGCACAGATACGCAGTATTTT. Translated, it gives CASSQDLAGARTDTQYF.

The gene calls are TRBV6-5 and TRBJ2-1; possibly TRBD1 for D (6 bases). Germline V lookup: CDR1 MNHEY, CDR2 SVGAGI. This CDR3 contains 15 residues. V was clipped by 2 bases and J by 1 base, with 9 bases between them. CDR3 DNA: TGTGCCAGCAGTTACCGGGACAAATCCTACAATGAGCAGTTCTTC. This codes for CASSYRDKSYNEQFF.

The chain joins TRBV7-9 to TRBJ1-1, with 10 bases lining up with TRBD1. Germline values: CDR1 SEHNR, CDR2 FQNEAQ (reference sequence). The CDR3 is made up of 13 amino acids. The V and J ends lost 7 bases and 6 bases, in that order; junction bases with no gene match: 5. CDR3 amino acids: CASKGQGVAEAFF. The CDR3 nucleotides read TGTGCCAGCAAAGGACAGGGGGTTGCTGAAGCTTTCTTT.

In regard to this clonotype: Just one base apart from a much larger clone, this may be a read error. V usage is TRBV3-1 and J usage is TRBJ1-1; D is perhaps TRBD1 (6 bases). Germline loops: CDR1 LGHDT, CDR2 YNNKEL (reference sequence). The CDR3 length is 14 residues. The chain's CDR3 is CTSSHYEQGTEAFF. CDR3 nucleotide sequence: TGTACCAGCAGCCACTACGAGCAGGGGACTGAAGCTTTCTTT.

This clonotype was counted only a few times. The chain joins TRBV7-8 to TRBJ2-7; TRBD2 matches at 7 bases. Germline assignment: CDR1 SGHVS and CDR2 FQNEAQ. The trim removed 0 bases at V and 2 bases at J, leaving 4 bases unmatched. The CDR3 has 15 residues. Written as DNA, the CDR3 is TGTGCCAGCAGCTTAGCGGGGGGGATAACCTACGAGCAGTACTTC. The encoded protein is CASSLAGGITYEQYF. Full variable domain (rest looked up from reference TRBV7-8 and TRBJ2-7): GAGVSQSPRYKVAKRGQDVALRCDPISGHVSLFWYQQALGQGPEFLTYFQNEAQLDKSGLPSDRFFAERPEGSVSTLKIQRTQQEDSAVYLCASSLAGGITYEQYFGPGTRLTVT.

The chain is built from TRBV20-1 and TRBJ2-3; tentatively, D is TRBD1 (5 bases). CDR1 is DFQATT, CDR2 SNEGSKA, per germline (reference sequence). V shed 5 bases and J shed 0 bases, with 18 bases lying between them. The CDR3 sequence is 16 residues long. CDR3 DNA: TGCAGTGCTGAGTGGGGCATCGGCGGAAGCACAGATACGCAGTATTTT. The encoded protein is CSAEWGIGGSTDTQYF.

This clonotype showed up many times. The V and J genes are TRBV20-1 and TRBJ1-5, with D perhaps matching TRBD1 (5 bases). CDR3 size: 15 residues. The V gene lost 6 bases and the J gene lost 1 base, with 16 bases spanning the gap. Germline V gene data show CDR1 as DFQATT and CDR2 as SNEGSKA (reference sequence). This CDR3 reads CSAQNGTASNQPQHF. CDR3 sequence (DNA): TGCAGTGCCCAAAATGGGACGGCAAGCAATCAGCCCCAGCATTTT.

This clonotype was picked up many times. CDR3 protein: CASSFRGKNTEAFF. CDR3 nucleotides: TGTGCCAGCAGTTTTAGGGGAAAGAACACTGAAGCTTTCTTT. J is TRBJ1-1 and V is TRBV27, with D possibly TRBD1 on 5 matching bases. This CDR3 contains 14 residues. V was cut by 3 bases and J by 1 base, with 9 bases left in between. Germline V gene data show CDR1 as MNHEY and CDR2 as SMNVEV (reference sequence).

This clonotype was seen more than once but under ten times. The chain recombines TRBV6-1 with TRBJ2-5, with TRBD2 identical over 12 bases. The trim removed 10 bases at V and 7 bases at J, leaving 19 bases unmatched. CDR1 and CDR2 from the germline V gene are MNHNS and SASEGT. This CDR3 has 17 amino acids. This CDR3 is CATTRLAGATLQGTQYF. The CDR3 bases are TGTGCCACCACGCGACTAGCGGGGGCCACCCTCCAGGGGACCCAGTACTTC.

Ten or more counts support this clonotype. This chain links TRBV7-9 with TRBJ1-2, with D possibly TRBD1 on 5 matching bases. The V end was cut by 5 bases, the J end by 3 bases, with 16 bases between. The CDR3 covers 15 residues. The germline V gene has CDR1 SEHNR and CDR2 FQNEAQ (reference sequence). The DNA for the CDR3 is TGTGCCAGCAGCCCCTCCCTGGGGGTGGACTATGGCTACACCTTC. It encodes CASSPSLGVDYGYTF.

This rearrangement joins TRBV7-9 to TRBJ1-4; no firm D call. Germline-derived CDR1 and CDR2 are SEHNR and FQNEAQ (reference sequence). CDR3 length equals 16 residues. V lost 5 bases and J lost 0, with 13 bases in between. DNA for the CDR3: TGTGCCAGCAGCCCGACACCTCATGCAACTAATGAAAAACTGTTTTTT. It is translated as CASSPTPHATNEKLFF.

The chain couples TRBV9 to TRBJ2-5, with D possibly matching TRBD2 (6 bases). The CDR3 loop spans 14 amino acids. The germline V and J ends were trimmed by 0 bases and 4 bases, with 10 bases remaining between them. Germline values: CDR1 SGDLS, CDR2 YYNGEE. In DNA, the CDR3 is TGTGCCAGCAGCGTAGGTCCGGAGGGAGAGACCCAGTACTTC. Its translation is CASSVGPEGETQYF. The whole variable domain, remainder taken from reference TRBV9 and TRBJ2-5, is DSGVTQTPKHLITATGQRVTLRCSPRSGDLSVYWYQQSLDQGLQFLIQYYNGEERAKGNILERFSAQQFPDLHSELNLSSLELGDSALYFCASSVGPEGETQYFGPGTRLLVL.

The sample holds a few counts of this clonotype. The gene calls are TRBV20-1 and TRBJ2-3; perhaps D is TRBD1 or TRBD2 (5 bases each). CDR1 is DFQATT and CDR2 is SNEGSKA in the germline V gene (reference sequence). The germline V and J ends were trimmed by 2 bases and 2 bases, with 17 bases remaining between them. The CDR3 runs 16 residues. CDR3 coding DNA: TGCAGTGCTAGACCCCGGGGCCTTCCTTTCACAGATACGCAGTATTTT. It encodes CSARPRGLPFTDTQYF.

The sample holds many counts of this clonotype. The CDR3 sequence: CASSDSASSYEQYF. CDR3 coding DNA: TGTGCCAGCAGCGATTCGGCAAGCTCCTACGAGCAGTACTTC. J is TRBJ2-7 and V is TRBV6-1, with D hard to call. Trimming cost V 6 bases and J 0 bases, with 12 bases left between them. This CDR3 has 14 residues. Germline loops: CDR1 MNHNS, CDR2 SASEGT.

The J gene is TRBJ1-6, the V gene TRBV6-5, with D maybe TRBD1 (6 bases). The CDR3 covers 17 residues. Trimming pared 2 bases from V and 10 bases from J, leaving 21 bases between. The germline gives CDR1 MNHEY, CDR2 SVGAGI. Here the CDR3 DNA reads TGTGCCAGCAGTTACCAAGGATCGGGGGGCCCAGGCTCACCCCTCCACTTT. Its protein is CASSYQGSGGPGSPLHF.

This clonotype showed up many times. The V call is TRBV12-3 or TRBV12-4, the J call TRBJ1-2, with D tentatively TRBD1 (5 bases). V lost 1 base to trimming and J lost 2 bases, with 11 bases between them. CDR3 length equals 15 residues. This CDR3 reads CASSLVPGPNYGYTF. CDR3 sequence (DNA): TGTGCCAGCAGTTTAGTTCCGGGACCCAACTATGGCTACACCTTC.

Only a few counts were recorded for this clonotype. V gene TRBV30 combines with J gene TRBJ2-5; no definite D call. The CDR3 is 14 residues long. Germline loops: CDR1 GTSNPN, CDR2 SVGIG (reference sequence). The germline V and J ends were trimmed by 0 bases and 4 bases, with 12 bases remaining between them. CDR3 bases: TGTGCCTGGAGTGTAGGGCAGCCTGGAGAGACCCAGTACTTC. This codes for CAWSVGQPGETQYF. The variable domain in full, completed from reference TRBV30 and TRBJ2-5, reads SQTIHQWPATLVQPVGSPLSLECTVEGTSNPNLYWYRQAAGRGLQLLFYSVGIGQISSEVPQNLSASRPQDRQFILSSKKLLLSDSGFYLCAWSVGQPGETQYFGPGTRLLVL.

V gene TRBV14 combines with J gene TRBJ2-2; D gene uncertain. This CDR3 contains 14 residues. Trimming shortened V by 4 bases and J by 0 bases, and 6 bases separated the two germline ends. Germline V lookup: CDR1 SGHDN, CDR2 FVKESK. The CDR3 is CASSRAPNTGELFF. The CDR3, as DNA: TGTGCCAGCAGCCGAGCACCGAACACCGGGGAGCTGTTTTTT.

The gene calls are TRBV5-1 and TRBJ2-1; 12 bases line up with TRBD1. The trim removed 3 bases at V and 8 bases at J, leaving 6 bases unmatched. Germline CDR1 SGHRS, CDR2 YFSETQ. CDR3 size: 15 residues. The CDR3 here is CASSSRRDRGHEQFF. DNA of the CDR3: TGCGCCAGCAGCTCCCGCCGGGACAGGGGGCATGAGCAGTTCTTC.

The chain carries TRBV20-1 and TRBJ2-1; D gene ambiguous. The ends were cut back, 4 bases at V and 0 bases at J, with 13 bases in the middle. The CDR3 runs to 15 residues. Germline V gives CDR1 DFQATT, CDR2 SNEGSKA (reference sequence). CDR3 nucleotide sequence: TGCAGTGCTACGTCGGACCAACACTCCTACAATGAGCAGTTCTTC. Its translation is CSATSDQHSYNEQFF.

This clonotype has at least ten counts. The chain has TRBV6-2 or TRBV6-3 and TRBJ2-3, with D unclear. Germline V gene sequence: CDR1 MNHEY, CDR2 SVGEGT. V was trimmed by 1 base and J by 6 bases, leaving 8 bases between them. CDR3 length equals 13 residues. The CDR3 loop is CASSYFEADTQYF. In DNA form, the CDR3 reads TGTGCCAGCAGTTACTTTGAAGCTGATACGCAGTATTTT.

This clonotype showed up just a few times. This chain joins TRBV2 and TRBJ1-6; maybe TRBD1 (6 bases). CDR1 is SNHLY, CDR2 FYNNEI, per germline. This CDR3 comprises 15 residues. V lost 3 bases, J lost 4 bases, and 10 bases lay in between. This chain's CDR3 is CASSEAGDYNSPLHF. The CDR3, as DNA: TGTGCCAGCAGTGAGGCAGGGGATTATAATTCACCCCTCCACTTT.

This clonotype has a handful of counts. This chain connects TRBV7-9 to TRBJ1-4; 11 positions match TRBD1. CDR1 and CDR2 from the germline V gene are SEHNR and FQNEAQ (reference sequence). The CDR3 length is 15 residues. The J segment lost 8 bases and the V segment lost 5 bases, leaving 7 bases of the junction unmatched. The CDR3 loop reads CASSQGQGVTEKLFF. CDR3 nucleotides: TGTGCCAGCAGCCAGGGACAGGGGGTGACGGAAAAACTGTTTTTT.

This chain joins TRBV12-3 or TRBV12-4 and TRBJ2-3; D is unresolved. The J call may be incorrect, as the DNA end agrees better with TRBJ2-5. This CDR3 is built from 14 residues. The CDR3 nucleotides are TGTGCCAGCAGTTTAGGTCTGGGCAGCGAGACCCAGTACTTC. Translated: CASSLGLGSETQYF.

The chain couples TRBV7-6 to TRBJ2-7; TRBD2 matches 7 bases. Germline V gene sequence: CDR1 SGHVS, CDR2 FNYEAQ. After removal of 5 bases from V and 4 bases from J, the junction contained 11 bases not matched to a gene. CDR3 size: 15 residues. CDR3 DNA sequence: TGTGCCAGCAGCCCGGGGGGAGGGTTAGGGTACGAGCAGTACTTC. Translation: CASSPGGGLGYEQYF.

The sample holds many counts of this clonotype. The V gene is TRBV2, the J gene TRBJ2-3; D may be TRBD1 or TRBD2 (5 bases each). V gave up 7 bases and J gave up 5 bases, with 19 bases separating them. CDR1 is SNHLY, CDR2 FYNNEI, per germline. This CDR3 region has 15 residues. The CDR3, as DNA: TGTGCCAGCAATGGGGGAGCGGAATACTTAGATACGCAGTATTTT. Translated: CASNGGAEYLDTQYF.

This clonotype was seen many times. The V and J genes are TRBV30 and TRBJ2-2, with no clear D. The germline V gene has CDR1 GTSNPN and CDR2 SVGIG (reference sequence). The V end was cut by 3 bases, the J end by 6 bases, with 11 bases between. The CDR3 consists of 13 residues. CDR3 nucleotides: TGTGCCTGGAGCTCACAAGTTTCCGGGGAGCTGTTTTTT. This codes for CAWSSQVSGELFF. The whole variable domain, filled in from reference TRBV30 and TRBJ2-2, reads SQTIHQWPATLVQPVGSPLSLECTVEGTSNPNLYWYRQAAGRGLQLLFYSVGIGQISSEVPQNLSASRPQDRQFILSSKKLLLSDSGFYLCAWSSQVSGELFFGEGSRLTVL.